These 5 T cell receptor beta chains were all obtained from the same sample, sequenced in a study of regulatory T cells in long-lasting Graves disease. Construction of TCR beta libraries relied on iRepertoire HTBI primers and on Arm-PCR targeting CDR3 regions. TCRdb independently ran MiXCR on the multiplex PCR reads; one entry per CDR3 protein. The repertoire holds around 400,000 distinct CDR3 sequences, with 10% to 15% as singletons. Sample time point: newly diagnosed GD, antithyroid drugs for less than 3 months. PBMCs were the source of the RNA used for TCR sequencing. These data are also associated with another study on T cells in Graves' hyperthyroidism and ophthalmopathy.

Here the sequenced sample was peripheral blood mononuclear cells (PBMCs), taken at new diagnosis, from a patient treated with antithyroid drugs. The receptors come from a young woman with Graves disease.

This clonotype was recorded at least ten times. V gene TRBV2 combines with J gene TRBJ1-1; D is undetermined. Germline V gene lookup returns CDR1 SNHLY and CDR2 FYNNEI. Trimming removed 7 bases from V and 0 bases from J, with 12 bases in between. This CDR3 is built from 14 residues. In nucleotides, the CDR3 is TGTGCCAGCATGAAGGCGCGAATGAACACTGAAGCTTTCTTT. Translation gives CASMKARMNTEAFF.

This clonotype has ten or more counts. The chain is built from TRBV11-2 and TRBJ2-7; 10 bases line up with TRBD2. In germline, CDR1 is SGHAT, CDR2 FQNNGV. The CDR3 consists of 15 residues. V lost 1 base, J lost 7 bases, and 7 bases stayed unmatched. CDR3 region: CASSLAPGLAWEQYF. The CDR3 DNA sequence: TGTGCCAGCAGCTTAGCTCCGGGACTAGCGTGGGAGCAGTACTTC.

The sample holds many counts of this clonotype. The chain employs TRBV9 and TRBJ1-1, with D unclear. Deletions cut 4 bases from V and 6 bases from J, with 25 bases between. Germline values: CDR1 SGDLS, CDR2 YYNGEE. CDR3 size: 17 residues. The chain's CDR3 is CASSSPQDAREKSEAFF. CDR3 bases: TGTGCCAGCAGCTCACCCCAAGATGCGCGGGAAAAGTCTGAAGCTTTCTTT. The complete variable domain, with remaining parts taken from reference TRBV9 and TRBJ1-1, reads DSGVTQTPKHLITATGQRVTLRCSPRSGDLSVYWYQQSLDQGLQFLIQYYNGEERAKGNILERFSAQQFPDLHSELNLSSLELGDSALYFCASSSPQDAREKSEAFFGQGTRLTVV.

This clonotype was seen many times. The genes are TRBV18 and TRBJ2-1; 9 bases are a match to TRBD2. Germline V gene lookup returns CDR1 KGHSH and CDR2 LQKENI. The CDR3 extends over 15 amino acids. V trimming: 3 bases; J trimming: 7 bases; junction bases outside the gene matches: 7. Here the CDR3 DNA reads TGTGCCAGCTCACCTTCATCGCTAGCGGGAAATGAGCAGTTCTTC. It translates to CASSPSSLAGNEQFF.

This clonotype has a count of ten or more. The chain is built from TRBV14 and TRBJ2-6, with 10 bases aligning to TRBD1. This CDR3 comprises 17 residues. CDR1 and CDR2 (germline): SGHDN, FVKESK. The V gene end was trimmed by 4 bases and the J gene end by 0 bases; junction bases not matched to a gene: 3. The CDR3 DNA reads TGTGCCAGCAGCCGGGACAGGGGTTTCTCTGGGGCCAACGTCCTGACTTTC. This encodes CASSRDRGFSGANVLTF.